The clone carrying this T cell receptor (beta chain) was seen many times. Antigen specificity is unknown. This specimen comes from a study of T cells in Graves' hyperthyroidism and ophthalmopathy. Overall study: Peripheral blood was drawn at first diagnosis, prior to all treatment. General observations from the study: Ophthalmopathy was model-predicted a median about 6 months pre-onset.

J was trimmed by 2 bases and V by 7 bases; bases with no gene match: 14. The CDR3 length is 17 residues. Amplified regions were TCR beta CDR3 sequences from RNA transcripts. First-round RT-PCR with HTBI primers amplified the TCR CDR3 region. TCRdb re-analysed the multiplex PCR reads in MiXCR, keeping a single row per CDR3 protein. The profile shows fewer than 650,000 distinct CDR3 sequences, 11% to 15% of them singletons. The blood sample was taken at first hyperthyroidism diagnosis, before any ophthalmopathy symptoms. The source material was blood. The source of this sequence is a young woman with Graves' hyperthyroidism that later progressed to Graves' ophthalmopathy. The chain employs TRBV12-3 or TRBV12-4 and TRBJ2-3, with 8 bases lining up with TRBD1. CDR3 nucleotide sequence: TGTGCCAGCACCCCCGGGAATAAACAGGGGGTCACAGATACGCAGTATTTT. It codes for CASTPGNKQGVTDTQYF.